This T cell receptor (beta chain) derives from a study of beta chain features in type 1 diabetes. Every bit of the isolated RNA underwent reverse transcription, so sequencing read expressed TCRB transcripts. The repertoire was sequenced with immunoSEQ multiplex PCR; TCRdb's copy has only in-frame clones and lacks some. The sample shows about 240,000 clones, 25% to 30% of them seen only once. The CDR3 sequence is 14 residues long. With 7 bases clipped from V and 12 bases from J, the junction kept 14 bases outside the gene matches. Per germline, CDR1 SNHLY and CDR2 FYNNEI. The sample consisted of central memory CD4+ T cells from blood. The V and J genes are TRBV2 and TRBJ2-1, with 8 positions matching TRBD2. This sequence originates from a man aged 25 to 40 in good health. The CDR3 DNA reads TGTGCCAGCAATTCGGCACCGGGGGGGGATTGGCAGTTCTTC. As protein: CASNSAPGGDWQFF.